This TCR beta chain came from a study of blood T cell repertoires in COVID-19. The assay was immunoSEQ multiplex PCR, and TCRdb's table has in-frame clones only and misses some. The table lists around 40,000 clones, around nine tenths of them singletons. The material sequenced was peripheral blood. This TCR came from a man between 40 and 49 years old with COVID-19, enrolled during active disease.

The CDR3 DNA is TGCGCCAGCAGCTATACCCCGGACAGGGGGACAACTAATGAAAAACTGTTTTTT. This translates into CASSYTPDRGTTNEKLFF. The chain couples TRBV5-1 to TRBJ1-4, with 10 bases lining up with TRBD1. The CDR3 consists of 18 residues. Germline assignment: CDR1 SGHRS and CDR2 YFSETQ. The ends lost 3 bases at V and 0 bases at J; junction bases unmatched: 8.